Below are 26 T cell receptor beta chains sequenced from a single sample in a study of tumor-infiltrating lymphocytes in localized non-small cell lung cancer. Sequenced by immunoSEQ multiplex PCR; TCRdb stores in-frame clones only, minus some. In the table there are fewer than 11,000 clones, about 80% of which are singletons. Sample: uninvolved lung tissue not adjacent to the tumor. These receptors all stem from a human donor with non-small cell lung cancer.

The genes are TRBV25-1 and TRBJ1-2, with D maybe TRBD1 (6 bases). This CDR3 is built from 14 residues. Trimming stripped 5 bases from V and 2 bases from J, with 12 bases between. CDR1 is MGHDK, CDR2 SYGVNS, per germline. The DNA for the CDR3 is TGTGCCAGCAGTTCGGGACAAGGGAACTATGGCTACACCTTC. Translating gives CASSSGQGNYGYTF.

CDR3: CSAKDYEQYF. CDR3 DNA: TGCAGTGCTAAGGATTACGAGCAGTACTTC. The chain is built from TRBV20-1 and TRBJ2-7; D is unresolved. From germline, CDR1 is DFQATT and CDR2 SNEGSKA (reference sequence). V was clipped by 4 bases and J by 4 bases, with 5 bases between them. The CDR3 is 10 residues long.

The chain is built from TRBV4-1 and TRBJ1-2; TRBD1 matches at 8 bases. J lost 8 bases, V lost 0 bases, and 11 bases had no gene match. The length of the CDR3 is 16 residues. Germline V CDR1 and CDR2: MGHRA, YSYEKL. The CDR3 region is CASSQDRGRGRRGYTF. CDR3 bases: TGCGCCAGCAGCCAAGATAGGGGCAGGGGGCGCAGAGGCTACACCTTC.

The chain uses TRBV9 and TRBJ1-5; 8 bases match TRBD1. Germline CDR1 SGDLS, CDR2 YYNGEE. V lost 0 bases to trimming and J lost 0 bases; unmatched junction nucleotides: 11. CDR3 size: 19 residues. The DNA of the CDR3 is TGTGCCAGCAGCGTAGTGGCAGGGGGCGCGAGGTATAGCAATCAGCCCCAGCATTTT. It specifies CASSVVAGGARYSNQPQHF. Supplemented by reference TRBV9 and TRBJ1-5, the full variable domain reads DSGVTQTPKHLITATGQRVTLRCSPRSGDLSVYWYQQSLDQGLQFLIQYYNGEERAKGNILERFSAQQFPDLHSELNLSSLELGDSALYFCASSVVAGGARYSNQPQHFGDGTRLSIL.

The chain couples TRBV28 to TRBJ1-5; 10 bases align to TRBD1. The CDR3 contains 16 residues. Unmatched junction bases numbered 6, after V lost 2 bases and J lost 5 bases. CDR1 MDHEN and CDR2 SYDVKM come from the germline V gene. The CDR3 loop reads CASSLPYGQGDQPQHF. DNA for the CDR3: TGTGCCAGCAGTTTACCTTATGGACAGGGGGATCAGCCCCAGCATTTT.

The chain recombines TRBV27 with TRBJ2-7, with 8 positions matching TRBD1. J was trimmed by 6 bases and V by 0 bases; bases with no gene match: 10. The CDR3 is made up of 16 amino acids. Germline CDR1 reads MNHEY; CDR2 reads SMNVEV (reference sequence). The CDR3 sequence is CASSLSRDRSGAEQYF. CDR3 nucleotides: TGTGCCAGCAGTTTATCCAGGGACAGGTCGGGCGCCGAGCAGTACTTC.

The rearrangement links TRBV4-3 to TRBJ2-1; no clear D. CDR1 LGHNA and CDR2 YSLEER come from the germline V gene. V lost 5 bases, J lost 6 bases, and 11 bases lay in between. The CDR3 is made up of 13 amino acids. In nucleotides, the CDR3 is TGCGCCAGCAGCTACCATCGGTCCAATGAGCAGTTCTTC. Its translation is CASSYHRSNEQFF.

V is TRBV29-1 and J is TRBJ2-2, with D possibly being TRBD1 (6 bases). The CDR3 is 14 residues long. Trimming removed 6 bases from V and 2 bases from J, with 13 bases in between. Per the germline V gene, CDR1 is SQVTM and CDR2 is ANQGSEA. The CDR3 spells CSVWTDLNTGELFF. In DNA form, the CDR3 reads TGCAGCGTATGGACAGACTTAAACACCGGGGAGCTGTTTTTT.

This chain links TRBV9 with TRBJ1-1; D unclear. The germline V and J ends were trimmed by 4 bases and 1 base, with 8 bases remaining between them. Germline-derived CDR1 and CDR2 are SGDLS and YYNGEE. This CDR3 is 13 amino acids long. CDR3 amino acids: CASSLITNTEAFF. The CDR3 coding sequence is TGTGCCAGCAGCCTCATAACGAACACTGAAGCTTTCTTT.

This rearrangement joins TRBV6-5 to TRBJ1-1, with TRBD1 as a possible D gene (5 bases). Germline V gene lookup returns CDR1 MNHEY and CDR2 SVGAGI. This CDR3 is built from 15 residues. V gave up 0 bases and J gave up 10 bases, with 18 bases separating them. DNA of the CDR3: TGTGCCAGCAGTTACTCTCGGGGACTCCCCCTAGGAGCTTTCTTT. Encoded protein: CASSYSRGLPLGAFF.

This rearrangement joins TRBV29-1 to TRBJ2-7; D ambiguous. Between the trimmed V and J ends, which lost 4 bases and 4 bases, there was a span of 8 bases. CDR3 length equals 11 residues. Germline V lookup: CDR1 SQVTM, CDR2 ANQGSEA. Here the CDR3 reads CSVVVSYEQYF. For the CDR3, the DNA is TGCAGCGTTGTCGTTAGTTACGAGCAGTACTTC.

This clone was recorded a few times. The rearrangement uses TRBV29-1 and TRBJ2-7; possible D gene TRBD2, 6 bases. CDR1 SQVTM and CDR2 ANQGSEA come from the germline V gene. Deletions cut 4 bases from V and 7 bases from J, with 17 bases between. This CDR3 is 13 amino acids long. The CDR3 DNA follows: TGCAGCGTTGTGGTCTCCACTCGGGGGGAGCAGTACTTC. Its protein is CSVVVSTRGEQYF.

CDR3 loop: CASSLVSGTSGRGNEQFF. CDR3 DNA: TGTGCCAGCAGCTTAGTTTCCGGGACTAGCGGGAGAGGCAATGAGCAGTTCTTC. The V call is TRBV7-8, the J call TRBJ2-1, with TRBD2 matching over 14 bases. V shed 1 base, J shed 6 bases, and the junction held 8 bases outside the gene matches. The CDR3 consists of 18 residues. The germline V gene encodes CDR1 SGHVS and CDR2 FQNEAQ.

The gene calls are TRBV4-3 and TRBJ2-1; D is ambiguous. The germline V gene encodes CDR1 LGHNA and CDR2 YSLEER. CDR3 length: 15 amino acids. The germline V and J ends were trimmed by 0 bases and 0 bases, with 6 bases remaining between them. CDR3 DNA: TGCGCCAGCAGCCAAGAACAGAGCTCCTACAATGAGCAGTTCTTC. Translation gives CASSQEQSSYNEQFF.

The chain employs TRBV20-1 and TRBJ2-5; no reliable D call. The V and J ends lost 8 bases and 0 bases respectively, with 7 bases between them. CDR3 length: 11 amino acids. Per the germline V gene, CDR1 is DFQATT and CDR2 is SNEGSKA (reference sequence). In nucleotides, the CDR3 is TGCAGTCCCGATGACCAAGAGACCCAGTACTTC. It encodes CSPDDQETQYF.

V and J are TRBV11-2 and TRBJ1-1; D unresolved. The V gene lost 1 base and the J gene lost 1 base, with 10 bases spanning the gap. The CDR3 is 15 residues long. In germline, CDR1 is SGHAT, CDR2 FQNNGV. The DNA for the CDR3 is TGTGCCAGCAGCTTAGGTCCCTGGGGGAACACTGAAGCTTTCTTT. It is translated as CASSLGPWGNTEAFF.

The V and J genes are TRBV28 and TRBJ2-7, with D uncertain. Germline V gene data show CDR1 as MDHEN and CDR2 as SYDVKM. This CDR3 has 12 amino acids. V was shortened by 1 base and J by 6 bases, with 7 bases between the two germline ends. The CDR3 here is CASSLLAFEQYF. The CDR3 DNA follows: TGTGCCAGCAGTTTATTGGCATTCGAGCAGTACTTC.

The genes are TRBV7-9 and TRBJ1-5; D remains ambiguous. This CDR3 contains 14 residues. Germline V CDR1 and CDR2: SEHNR, FQNEAQ (reference sequence). Deletions cut 0 bases from V and 4 bases from J, with 7 bases between. The CDR3 is CASSLASPNQPQHF. The DNA for the CDR3 is TGTGCCAGCAGCTTAGCCTCCCCAAATCAGCCCCAGCATTTT.

Worth noting for this clone: One end of the junction does not line up with germline, which may come from a read error. The chain has TRBV4-3 and TRBJ2-7, with TRBD2 identical over 8 bases. This CDR3 is 15 amino acids long. Germline V gene lookup returns CDR1 LGHNA and CDR2 YSLEER. CDR3 coding DNA: TGCGCCAGCAGCCAAGATTGGACTAGCTCCCACGAGCAGTACTTC. This codes for CASSQDWTSSHEQYF.

The V call is TRBV19, the J call TRBJ2-3; D not resolved. With 3 bases removed from V and 4 bases from J, the gap between germline ends came to 11 bases. The CDR3 contains 14 residues. In germline, CDR1 is LNHDA, CDR2 SQIVND (reference sequence). The CDR3 reads CASSINIESDTQYF. DNA for the CDR3: TGTGCCAGTAGTATCAACATAGAGTCAGATACGCAGTATTTT.

V usage is TRBV5-1 and J usage is TRBJ2-2; D is unclear. CDR1 and CDR2 (germline): SGHRS, YFSETQ. V lost 0 bases and J 6 bases, leaving 6 bases between the germline ends. The CDR3 runs 13 residues. In nucleotides, the CDR3 is TGCGCCAGCAGCTTGGATTCCGCCGGGGAGCTGTTTTTT. Translated, it gives CASSLDSAGELFF.

This clone has more than one count but fewer than ten. The chain is built from TRBV6-1 and TRBJ2-1, with 12 positions matching TRBD2. Germline-derived CDR1 and CDR2 are MNHNS and SASEGT. The junction had 6 bases not matched to a gene; V was cut back by 3 bases and J by 6 bases. The CDR3 consists of 16 residues. CDR3 loop: CASSDPSGRAFNEQFF. The CDR3, as DNA: TGTGCCAGCAGTGACCCTAGCGGGAGGGCCTTCAATGAGCAGTTCTTC.

V usage is TRBV28 and J usage is TRBJ2-2; D gene uncertain. V was shortened by 2 bases and J by 6 bases, with 4 bases between the two germline ends. Looked up from germline, CDR1 is MDHEN and CDR2 is SYDVKM. The CDR3 has 12 residues. The CDR3 loop is CASSLRSGELFF. CDR3 bases: TGTGCCAGCAGTTTAAGGTCCGGGGAGCTGTTTTTT.

The J gene is TRBJ2-1, the V gene TRBV7-2, with D possibly matching TRBD1 (6 bases). Between the trimmed V and J ends, which lost 5 bases and 6 bases, there was a span of 11 bases. Germline V gene data show CDR1 as SGHTA and CDR2 as FQGNSA. This CDR3 is built from 13 residues. CDR3 sequence reads: CASSAGQFNEQFF. Written as DNA, the CDR3 is TGTGCCAGCAGCGCCGGACAGTTCAATGAGCAGTTCTTC. Together with reference TRBV7-2 and TRBJ2-1, the CDR3 gives the full variable domain: GAGVSQSPSNKVTEKGKDVELRCDPISGHTALYWYRQSLGQGLEFLIYFQGNSAPDKSGLPSDRFSAERTGGSVSTLTIQRTQQEDSAVYLCASSAGQFNEQFFGPGTRLTVL.

The chain has TRBV7-2 and TRBJ2-7; tentatively, D is TRBD1 or TRBD2 (5 bases each). The CDR3 is 14 amino acids. The V gene lost 1 base and the J gene lost 6 bases, with 13 bases spanning the gap. Per the germline V gene, CDR1 is SGHTA and CDR2 is FQGNSA. The CDR3 DNA is TGTGCCAGCAGCTTAGGGGGGACGGCGGCCGAGCAGTACTTC. This sequence encodes CASSLGGTAAEQYF.

The V and J genes are TRBV10-3 and TRBJ2-3, with D possibly being TRBD2 (7 bases). There are 14 residues in the CDR3. V was shortened by 10 bases and J by 6 bases, with 20 bases between the two germline ends. Germline V lookup: CDR1 ENHRY, CDR2 SYGVKD. CDR3 coding DNA: TGTGCCACCCGGGGGGCGGACGGCCCCGATACGCAGTATTTT. Its translation: CATRGADGPDTQYF.